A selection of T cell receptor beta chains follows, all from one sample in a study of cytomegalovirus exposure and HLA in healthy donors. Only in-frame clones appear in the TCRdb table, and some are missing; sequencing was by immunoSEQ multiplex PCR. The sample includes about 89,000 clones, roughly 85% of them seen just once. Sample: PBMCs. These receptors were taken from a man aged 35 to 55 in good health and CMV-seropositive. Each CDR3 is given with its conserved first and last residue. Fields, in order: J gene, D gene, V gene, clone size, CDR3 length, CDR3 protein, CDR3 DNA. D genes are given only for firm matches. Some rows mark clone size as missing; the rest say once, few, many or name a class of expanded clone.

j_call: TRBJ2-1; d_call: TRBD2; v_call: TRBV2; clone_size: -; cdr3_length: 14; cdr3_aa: CASSEERGGNEQFF; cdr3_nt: TGTGCCAGCAGTGAGGAGCGGGGGGGCAATGAGCAGTTCTTC
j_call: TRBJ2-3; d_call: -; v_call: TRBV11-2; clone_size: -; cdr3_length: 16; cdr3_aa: CASSRGGGYRTDTQYF; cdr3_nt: TGTGCCAGCAGCCGGGGAGGGGGTTACCGCACAGATACGCAGTATTTT
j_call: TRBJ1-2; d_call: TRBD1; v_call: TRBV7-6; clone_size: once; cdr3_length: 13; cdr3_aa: CASSPGTDGGYTF; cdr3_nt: TGTGCCAGCAGCCCCGGGACAGACGGTGGCTACACCTTC
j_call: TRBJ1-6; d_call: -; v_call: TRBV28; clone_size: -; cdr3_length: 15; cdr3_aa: CASRDGVWPNSPLHF; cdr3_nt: TGTGCCAGCAGAGACGGGGTTTGGCCTAATTCACCCCTCCACTTT
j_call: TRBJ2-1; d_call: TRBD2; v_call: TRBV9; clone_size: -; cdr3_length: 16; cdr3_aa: CASSVGGREGRNEQFF; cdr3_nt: TGTGCCAGCAGCGTAGGGGGGCGGGAGGGCCGAAATGAGCAGTTCTTC
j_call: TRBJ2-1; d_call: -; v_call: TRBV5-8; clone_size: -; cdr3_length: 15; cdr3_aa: CASSLGTVTLNEQFF; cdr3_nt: TGTGCCAGCAGCTTGGGTACAGTAACCCTCAATGAGCAGTTCTTC
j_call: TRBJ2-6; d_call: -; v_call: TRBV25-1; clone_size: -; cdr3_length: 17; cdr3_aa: CASSAGGAGAGANVLTF; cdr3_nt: TGTGCCAGCAGTGCGGGGGGCGCTGGAGCCGGGGCCAACGTCCTGACTTTC
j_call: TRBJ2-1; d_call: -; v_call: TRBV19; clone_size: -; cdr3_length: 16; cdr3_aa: CASSEHRGSSYNEQFF; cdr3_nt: TGTGCCAGTAGTGAACACCGGGGGAGCTCCTACAATGAGCAGTTCTTC
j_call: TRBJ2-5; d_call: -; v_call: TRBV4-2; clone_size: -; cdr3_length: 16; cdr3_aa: CASSQESVGSLVTQYF; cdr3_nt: TGTGCCAGCAGCCAAGAATCCGTTGGGAGTCTCGTGACCCAGTACTTC
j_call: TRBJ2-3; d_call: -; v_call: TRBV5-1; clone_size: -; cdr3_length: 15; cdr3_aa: CASSLAGWATDTQYF; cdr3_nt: TGCGCCAGCAGCTTGGCCGGCTGGGCCACAGATACGCAGTATTTT
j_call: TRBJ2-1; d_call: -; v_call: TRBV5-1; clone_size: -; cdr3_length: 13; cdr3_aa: CASRVAGYNEQFF; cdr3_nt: TGCGCCAGCAGGGTGGCGGGCTACAATGAGCAGTTCTTC
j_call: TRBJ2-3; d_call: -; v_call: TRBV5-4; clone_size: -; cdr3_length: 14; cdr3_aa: CASSDGTLPDTQYF; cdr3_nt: TGTGCCAGCAGCGACGGGACACTCCCAGATACGCAGTATTTT
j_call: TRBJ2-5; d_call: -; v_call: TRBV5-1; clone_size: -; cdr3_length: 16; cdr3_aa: CASSFLPGSGQETQYF; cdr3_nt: TGCGCCAGCAGCTTTCTACCAGGCAGCGGGCAAGAGACCCAGTACTTC